This paragraph covers one TCR beta chain sequence. Original data processing: It was from reference gene primer amplification that nucleated cell counts were estimated. Here immunoSEQ multiplex PCR was the method, and the copy in TCRdb shows in-frame clones only, minus some. That table gives V, J and clone size, and the DNA gave D and trimming. The sample lists over 200,000 clones, roughly 81% occurring once. The record originates from a study of blood T cell repertoires in COVID-19. Study details: Acute and convalescent COVID-19 samples came from the United States, Italy and Spain. From T cells, B-cell-depleted T cells, or PBMCs came the material, which was cDNA or gDNA.

The CDR3 spans 11 residues. Germline assignment: CDR1 SQVTM and CDR2 ANQGSEA. V dropped 4 bases and J dropped 5 bases, with 8 bases sitting between them. Sequenced input: peripheral blood. The clonotype comes from a woman aged 50 to 60 with active or convalescent COVID-19. The chain employs TRBV29-1 and TRBJ2-5, with D unresolved. The CDR3 bases are TGCAGCGTTGTGACACTCGAGACCCAGTACTTC. Its translation is CSVVTLETQYF.